The subject of this entry is one TCR beta chain. These data come from a study of cytomegalovirus exposure and HLA in healthy donors. V shed 4 bases and J shed 4 bases, with 18 bases lying between them. CDR1 is SGHNT and CDR2 is YYREEE in the germline V gene (reference sequence). The CDR3 is made up of 16 amino acids. The PCR ran on 60 Vbeta and 13 Jbeta primers. TCRdb's table, derived via immunoSEQ multiplex PCR, lists solely in-frame clones and lacks some. Of roughly 120,000 clones detected, roughly three quarters appear once; the ten largest clones hold 0.95% to 1.4%. The sample consisted of PBMCs. The sequence came from a woman aged 30 to 39 in good health and CMV-seronegative. The V and J genes are TRBV5-4 and TRBJ1-3; the D is unclear. This CDR3 is CASSQIPGSAGNTIYF. Here the CDR3 DNA reads TGTGCCAGCAGCCAAATTCCGGGTTCAGCGGGAAACACCATATATTTT. Variable domain in full (rest from reference TRBV5-4 and TRBJ1-3): ETGVTQSPTHLIKTRGQQVTLRCSSQSGHNTVSWYQQALGQGPQFIFQYYREEENGRGNFPPRFSGLQFPNYSSELNVNALELDDSALYLCASSQIPGSAGNTIYFGEGSWLTVV.